The subject of this entry is one TCR beta chain. No antigen is known for it. TCRdb keeps only in-frame clones here, not all; method: immunoSEQ multiplex PCR. The table records thousands of clones, around two thirds of them present only once. This specimen belongs to a study of CD4+ T cells in melanoma. Study-wide points: CD8+ T cell, macrophage and B cell function reportedly correlated with neoantigen-specific CD4+ T cells.

The CDR3 totals 14 residues. Germline CDR1 reads MNHEY; CDR2 reads SVGAGI. Trimming stripped 5 bases from V and 1 base from J, with 12 bases between. The rearrangement uses TRBV6-5 and TRBJ2-7; the D is unclear. This TCR came from a human donor with melanoma. The sample taken for sequencing was cells from a culture (not recorded whether cultured in vitro). The CDR3 is CASSTPGLSYEQYF. DNA of the CDR3: TGTGCCAGCAGTACCCCAGGCCTTTCCTACGAGCAGTACTTC.